Presented here are 22 T cell receptor beta chains from one specimen sequenced in a study of cytomegalovirus exposure and HLA in healthy donors. Sequencing was performed with immunoSEQ multiplex PCR; in TCRdb, only in-frame clones are kept and a portion is missing. This sample has some 98,000 clones, with roughly 84% found just once. The material sequenced was PBMCs. These receptors originate from a young man in good health and CMV-seropositive.

This clone was counted only a few times. The gene calls are TRBV5-4 and TRBJ2-3, with D possibly matching TRBD2 (5 bases). CDR1 SGHNT and CDR2 YYREEE come from the germline V gene (reference sequence). With 0 bases removed from V and 0 bases from J, the gap between germline ends came to 11 bases. CDR3 size: 16 residues. The CDR3 is CASSLVRDSSTDTQYF. The CDR3 DNA sequence: TGTGCCAGCAGCTTGGTTCGGGATTCTAGCACAGATACGCAGTATTTT.

V gene TRBV5-1 combines with J gene TRBJ2-7; 11 positions match TRBD1. The CDR3 totals 14 residues. V lost 5 bases to trimming and J lost 4 bases; unmatched junction nucleotides: 5. Looked up from germline, CDR1 is SGHRS and CDR2 is YFSETQ. CDR3 coding DNA: TGCGCCAGCAGGGAGGGGACAGGGGGGTACGAGCAGTACTTC. Protein product: CASREGTGGYEQYF.

This sequence joins TRBV29-1 and TRBJ2-3; 11 bases line up with TRBD2. The germline V gene has CDR1 SQVTM and CDR2 ANQGSEA. The ends lost 8 bases at V and 0 bases at J; junction bases unmatched: 4. This CDR3 comprises 14 residues. As DNA, the CDR3 is TGCAGCAAAACTAGCGGGGGAAGCACAGATACGCAGTATTTT. Protein sequence: CSKTSGGSTDTQYF.

The V call is TRBV25-1, the J call TRBJ2-5, with 8 positions matching TRBD1. The germline CDR1 and CDR2 sequences are MGHDK and SYGVNS. CDR3 size: 12 residues. The J segment lost 5 bases and the V segment lost 6 bases, leaving 2 bases of the junction unmatched. CDR3 sequence: CASRTGEETQYF. The CDR3 nucleotides read TGTGCCAGCAGGACAGGGGAGGAGACCCAGTACTTC.

The rearrangement links TRBV18 to TRBJ2-7, with a possible D match to TRBD1 (6 bases). The CDR3 loop spans 15 amino acids. Trimming removed 0 bases at V and 4 bases at J, with 13 bases between. Germline-derived CDR1 and CDR2 are KGHSH and LQKENI. This chain's CDR3 is CASSPPSGTPYEQYF. Here the CDR3 DNA reads TGTGCCAGCTCACCACCATCCGGGACACCATACGAGCAGTACTTC.

This chain links TRBV5-1 with TRBJ2-4; 9 positions agree with TRBD2. From germline, CDR1 is SGHRS and CDR2 YFSETQ. V shed 0 bases and J 0 bases; nucleotides not matched to a gene: 4. This CDR3 contains 17 residues. CDR3 in amino acids: CASSLALAGGAKNIQYF. The CDR3 DNA is TGCGCCAGCAGCTTGGCACTAGCGGGTGGAGCCAAAAACATTCAGTACTTC.

CDR3 protein: CASSLSGSGYEQYF. DNA for the CDR3: TGTGCCAGCAGTTTAAGCGGGAGTGGGTACGAGCAGTACTTC. The rearrangement links TRBV27 to TRBJ2-7; TRBD2 matches 8 bases. The ends lost 2 bases at V and 4 bases at J; junction bases unmatched: 4. The CDR3 has 14 amino acids. Germline V gives CDR1 MNHEY, CDR2 SMNVEV (reference sequence).

The V and J genes are TRBV4-3 and TRBJ2-6, with a tentative D call TRBD2 (5 bases). Trimming stripped 0 bases from V and 2 bases from J, with 14 bases between. Germline CDR1 is LGHNA and CDR2 is YSLEER. This CDR3 has 18 residues. CDR3 nucleotide sequence: TGCGCCAGCAGCCAAGATAGGTGGGAGACGGCTGGGGCCAACGTCCTGACTTTC. Its protein is CASSQDRWETAGANVLTF.

The chain carries TRBV25-1 and TRBJ2-3, with D possibly TRBD1 on 5 matching bases. V lost 2 bases to trimming and J lost 9 bases, with 15 bases between them. This CDR3 has 14 residues. CDR1 is MGHDK, CDR2 SYGVNS, per germline. The CDR3 spells CASSEGLVSGTQYF. The CDR3 DNA follows: TGTGCCAGCAGTGAAGGTTTGGTGTCAGGGACGCAGTATTTT.

The chain has TRBV11-2 and TRBJ1-1; no definite D call. The CDR3 is 13 residues long. The germline V and J ends were trimmed by 3 bases and 1 base, with 6 bases remaining between them. Germline loops: CDR1 SGHAT, CDR2 FQNNGV. CDR3 nucleotide sequence: TGTGCCAGCAGCTTCTCGGGGAACACTGAAGCTTTCTTT. Amino acid sequence: CASSFSGNTEAFF.

The gene calls are TRBV6-6 and TRBJ2-1; no clear D. The CDR3 runs 12 residues. Germline lookup yields CDR1 MNHNY and CDR2 SVGAGI (reference sequence). The V and J ends lost 6 bases and 12 bases respectively, with 15 bases between them. The CDR3: CASREKRERQFF. The CDR3 nucleotides read TGTGCCAGCAGGGAAAAGCGAGAAAGGCAGTTCTTC.

V is TRBV18 and J is TRBJ1-5, with D perhaps TRBD1 (6 bases). CDR3 length: 15 amino acids. CDR1 and CDR2 from the germline V gene are KGHSH and LQKENI. Trimming pared 3 bases from V and 0 bases from J, leaving 9 bases between. In DNA form, the CDR3 reads TGTGCCAGCTCACCCGGGACAAATAGCAATCAGCCCCAGCATTTT. Encoded protein: CASSPGTNSNQPQHF. The whole variable domain, remainder taken from reference TRBV18 and TRBJ1-5, is NAGVMQNPRHLVRRRGQEARLRCSPMKGHSHVYWYRQLPEEGLKFMVYLQKENIIDESGMPKERFSAEFPKEGPSILRIQQVVRGDSAAYFCASSPGTNSNQPQHFGDGTRLSIL.

V and J are TRBV28 and TRBJ2-7, with 8 bases aligning to TRBD2. J was trimmed by 1 base and V by 1 base; bases with no gene match: 3. The CDR3 is 15 amino acids. Germline assignment: CDR1 MDHEN and CDR2 SYDVKM. The CDR3: CASSLSLADSYEQYF. The CDR3 bases are TGTGCCAGCAGTTTATCACTAGCGGATTCCTACGAGCAGTACTTC.

This rearrangement joins TRBV5-1 to TRBJ2-5; D perhaps matches TRBD2 (7 bases). The V end was cut by 3 bases, the J end by 5 bases, with 14 bases between. Per the germline V gene, CDR1 is SGHRS and CDR2 is YFSETQ. The CDR3 spans 14 residues. The DNA for the CDR3 is TGCGCCAGCAGCTGGAACGCGGGGGCGGAGACCCAGTACTTC. Protein sequence: CASSWNAGAETQYF.

The rearrangement joins TRBV15 to TRBJ1-1; 9 bases agree with TRBD1. This CDR3 comprises 16 residues. Trimming removed 4 bases from V and 0 bases from J; junction bases left unmatched: 6. Germline CDR1 reads LNHNV; CDR2 reads YYDKDF (reference sequence). In nucleotides, the CDR3 is TGTGCCACCAGCACCCACAGGGGGCCGATGAACACTGAAGCTTTCTTT. Amino acid sequence: CATSTHRGPMNTEAFF.

The V and J genes are TRBV6-1 and TRBJ2-1; 9 positions match TRBD1. Germline V lookup: CDR1 MNHNS, CDR2 SASEGT. There are 14 residues in the CDR3. V trimming: 7 bases; J trimming: 4 bases; junction bases outside the gene matches: 5. This chain's CDR3 is CASNSDRGYNEQFF. The CDR3 region has the DNA TGTGCCAGCAACTCCGACAGGGGGTACAATGAGCAGTTCTTC.

V usage is TRBV18 and J usage is TRBJ2-7; maybe TRBD2 (6 bases). The CDR3 sequence is 14 residues long. Germline CDR1 reads KGHSH; CDR2 reads LQKENI. V was pared by 4 bases and J by 5 bases, with 15 bases between. The CDR3 sequence is CASSLRAGIHEQYF. The CDR3 DNA follows: TGTGCCAGCTCACTCCGGGCGGGAATTCACGAGCAGTACTTC. The entire variable domain, with the rest obtained from reference TRBV18 and TRBJ2-7, is as follows: NAGVMQNPRHLVRRRGQEARLRCSPMKGHSHVYWYRQLPEEGLKFMVYLQKENIIDESGMPKERFSAEFPKEGPSILRIQQVVRGDSAAYFCASSLRAGIHEQYFGPGTRLTVT.

The CDR3 DNA reads as TGTGCCAGCAGCCCCGCGAGTAGCGGGCTCCAAGAGACCCAGTACTTC. Amino acid sequence: CASSPASSGLQETQYF. The V and J genes are TRBV11-2 and TRBJ2-5; TRBD2 matches 7 bases. Per the germline V gene, CDR1 is SGHAT and CDR2 is FQNNGV. The CDR3 has 16 amino acids. J lost 1 base, V lost 5 bases, and 10 bases had no gene match. Full variable domain (missing parts from reference TRBV11-2 and TRBJ2-5): EAGVAQSPRYKIIEKRQSVAFWCNPISGHATLYWYQQILGQGPKLLIQFQNNGVVDDSQLPKDRFSAERLKGVDSTLKIQPAKLEDSAVYLCASSPASSGLQETQYFGPGTRLLVL.

J is TRBJ2-7 and V is TRBV19; the match to TRBD2 covers 10 bases. The germline V gene encodes CDR1 LNHDA and CDR2 SQIVND (reference sequence). With V trimmed by 4 bases and J by 2 bases, 8 bases remained unmatched. CDR3 length: 16 amino acids. The CDR3 DNA reads TGTGCCAGTAGTACCATTAGCGGGGGGTCGACCTACGAGCAGTACTTC. It encodes CASSTISGGSTYEQYF. Full variable domain (remainder filled in from reference TRBV19 and TRBJ2-7): DGGITQSPKYLFRKEGQNVTLSCEQNLNHDAMYWYRQDPGQGLRLIYYSQIVNDFQKGDIAEGYSVSREKKESFPLTVTSAQKNPTAFYLCASSTISGGSTYEQYFGPGTRLTVT.

V is TRBV6-1 and J is TRBJ1-6; D is uncertain. CDR1 and CDR2 (germline): MNHNS, SASEGT. With 6 bases removed from V and 5 bases from J, the gap between germline ends came to 14 bases. The CDR3 contains 15 residues. CDR3 sequence reads: CASRERGTNNSPLHF. In nucleotides, the CDR3 is TGTGCCAGCAGGGAGAGAGGTACGAATAATTCACCCCTCCACTTT.

This clone was counted only a few times. The V gene is TRBV7-8, the J gene TRBJ2-7, with 8 bases matching TRBD2. V lost 5 bases to trimming and J lost 2 bases; unmatched junction nucleotides: 20. The V gene's germline CDR1 is SGHVS and CDR2 FQNEAQ. The CDR3 is 19 amino acids. CDR3 sequence: CASSAHRAGLDYRTYEQYF. CDR3 nucleotides: TGTGCCAGCAGCGCCCACCGGGCGGGACTAGATTACCGTACCTACGAGCAGTACTTC.

The rearrangement uses TRBV6-8 and TRBJ2-5, with 9 nucleotides matching TRBD2. J lost 4 bases, V lost 5 bases, and 20 bases had no gene match. The CDR3 has 19 amino acids. CDR1 is MNHGY and CDR2 is SAAAGT in the germline V gene. The DNA of the CDR3 is TGTGCCAGCAGTCCCCCACCATCCTTAGCGGGGGCCTGTCGAGAGACCCAGTACTTC. It specifies CASSPPPSLAGACRETQYF.